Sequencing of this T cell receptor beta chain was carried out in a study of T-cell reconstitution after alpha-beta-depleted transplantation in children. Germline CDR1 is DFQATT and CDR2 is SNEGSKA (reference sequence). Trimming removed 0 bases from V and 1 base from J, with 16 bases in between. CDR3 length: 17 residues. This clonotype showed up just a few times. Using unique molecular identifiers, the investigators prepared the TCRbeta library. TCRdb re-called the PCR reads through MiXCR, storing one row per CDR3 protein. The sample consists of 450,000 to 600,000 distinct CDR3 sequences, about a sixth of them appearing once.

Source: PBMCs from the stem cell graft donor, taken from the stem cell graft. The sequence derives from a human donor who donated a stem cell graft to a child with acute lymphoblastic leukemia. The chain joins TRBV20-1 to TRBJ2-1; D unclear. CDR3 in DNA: TGCAGTGCTAGAGATATGGGCCTTCCATGGTCCTACAATGAGCAGTTCTTC. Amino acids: CSARDMGLPWSYNEQFF.